The 2 T cell receptor beta chains below were found in one sample sequenced in a study of blood T cell repertoires in COVID-19 (dated by TCRdb to the early 2020s). Library creation used the immunoSEQ multiplex PCR assay. TCRdb took over this immuneACCESS table, retaining in-frame rearrangements with V and J assigned. Such tables are incomplete; in checked studies, under half of the missing clones stem from an unresolved V gene, and the remainder is unexplained. In all, the sample holds 150,000 or so clones, and roughly 83% of those were seen once. Under 9.5% of the sample is held by the ten biggest clonotypes. Sequencing was performed on PBMCs or T cells enriched from blood (not recorded which). Every receptor here comes from a man in his fifties who had recovered from COVID-19.

The chain carries TRBV12-5 and TRBJ2-3; D is undetermined. Per germline, CDR1 LGHNT and CDR2 FRNRAP. The CDR3 contains 13 residues. Trimming removed 6 bases at V and 6 bases at J, with 13 bases between. CDR3 amino acids: CASGTLRGDTQYF. CDR3 nucleotide sequence: TGTGCTAGTGGGACGTTGCGCGGCGATACGCAGTATTTT.

V is TRBV9 and J is TRBJ2-7; maybe TRBD2 (6 bases). Trimming shortened V by 0 bases and J by 7 bases, and 17 bases separated the two germline ends. CDR3 length: 15 amino acids. Germline V gene data show CDR1 as SGDLS and CDR2 as YYNGEE. DNA of the CDR3: TGTGCCAGCAGCGTAGCTAGCGTGGCTCCGGGGGAGCAGTACTTC. This sequence encodes CASSVASVAPGEQYF.